A single sample gave rise to the 20 T cell receptor beta chains below, sequenced in a study of T cell responses to AZD1222 COVID-19 vaccine. The protocol was immunoSEQ multiplex PCR, while the TCRdb copy is restricted to in-frame clones and leaves out a portion. The sample includes around 130,000 clones, more than 70% seen only once; the top ten take about 12%. The sample here was peripheral blood, taken on day 0 of AZD1222 vaccination. The source of these receptors is an adult in good health.

V gene TRBV6-2 or TRBV6-3 combines with J gene TRBJ2-7; D tentatively reads TRBD1 or TRBD2 (5 bases each). The germline V gene has CDR1 MNHEY and CDR2 SVGEGT. There are 14 residues in the CDR3. The V end was cut by 5 bases, the J end by 6 bases, with 17 bases between. CDR3 coding DNA: TGTGCCAGCAGTCACGGGGCCCACGCGGGCGAGCAGTACTTC. It specifies CASSHGAHAGEQYF.

CDR3 sequence reads: CASSLNSRTGLYEQYF. CDR3 coding DNA: TGTGCCAGCAGCTTAAATAGTAGGACAGGGCTCTACGAGCAGTACTTC. The rearrangement links TRBV11-2 to TRBJ2-7; 8 bases fit TRBD1. This CDR3 has 16 residues. CDR1 is SGHAT and CDR2 is FQNNGV in the germline V gene. With 2 bases clipped from V and 3 bases from J, the junction kept 9 bases outside the gene matches.

The rearrangement uses TRBV6-5 and TRBJ1-4, with 8 bases lining up with TRBD1. There are 14 residues in the CDR3. V was pared by 6 bases and J by 11 bases, with 11 bases of the junction left unmatched. CDR1 is MNHEY and CDR2 is SVGAGI in the germline V gene. The CDR3 DNA reads TGTGCCAGCAGCGTCGGACAGGGAGCCGAGAAACTGTTTTTT. It encodes CASSVGQGAEKLFF.

The gene calls are TRBV5-5 and TRBJ1-2; unclear D gene. The V end was cut by 0 bases, the J end by 3 bases, with 6 bases between. The V gene's germline CDR1 is SGHKS and CDR2 YYEKEE (reference sequence). The CDR3 has 13 residues. CDR3 amino acids: CASSLGQHYGYTF. Written as DNA, the CDR3 is TGTGCCAGCAGCTTGGGGCAGCACTATGGCTACACCTTC.

This chain connects TRBV5-6 to TRBJ1-6; D is possibly TRBD1 (5 bases). The CDR3 loop spans 17 amino acids. V lost 0 bases and J lost 4, with 14 bases in between. Germline lookup yields CDR1 SGHDT and CDR2 YYEEEE. The CDR3 loop is CASSLGPQGSYNSPLHF. CDR3 in DNA: TGTGCCAGCAGCTTGGGACCCCAGGGCTCTTATAATTCACCCCTCCACTTT.

This rearrangement joins TRBV19 to TRBJ1-2, with D perhaps TRBD1 (6 bases). The germline V gene has CDR1 LNHDA and CDR2 SQIVND (reference sequence). Trimming cost V 6 bases and J 8 bases, with 13 bases left between them. The CDR3 covers 12 residues. As DNA, the CDR3 is TGTGCCAGTAGCCTTCGGGGGGCAGGCTACACCTTC. This gives the protein CASSLRGAGYTF.

V and J are TRBV6-5 and TRBJ2-3; the D is unclear. V shed 0 bases and J shed 3 bases, with 7 bases lying between them. Per the germline V gene, CDR1 is MNHEY and CDR2 is SVGAGI. This CDR3 comprises 14 residues. The CDR3, as DNA: TGTGCCAGCAGTTACTCATTTCGGACAGATACGCAGTATTTT. Encoded protein: CASSYSFRTDTQYF.

The table lists this clone with a few counts. The chain recombines TRBV5-1 with TRBJ1-3; maybe TRBD1 (5 bases). Germline CDR1 is SGHRS and CDR2 is YFSETQ. This CDR3 region has 15 residues. The V gene lost 4 bases and the J gene lost 0 bases, with 11 bases spanning the gap. CDR3 residues: CASSPGLTSGNTIYF. The CDR3 coding sequence is TGCGCCAGCAGCCCGGGACTTACCTCTGGAAACACCATATATTTT.

This clone was seen once. The rearrangement uses TRBV6-1 and TRBJ1-1; D remains ambiguous. V was clipped by 2 bases and J by 6 bases, with 10 bases between them. This CDR3 is built from 13 residues. Germline CDR1 MNHNS, CDR2 SASEGT. The CDR3: CASSERFTAEAFF. DNA for the CDR3: TGTGCCAGCAGTGAAAGGTTCACAGCTGAAGCTTTCTTT.

The chain is built from TRBV19 and TRBJ2-3; D tentatively fits TRBD1 or TRBD2 (6 bases each). From germline, CDR1 is LNHDA and CDR2 SQIVND (reference sequence). V lost 3 bases, J lost 5 bases, and 15 bases lay in between. CDR3 length: 15 residues. CDR3 amino acids: CASSIGWGARDTQYF. The CDR3 DNA is TGTGCCAGTAGTATTGGGTGGGGGGCACGAGATACGCAGTATTTT.

V and J are TRBV6-2 or TRBV6-3 and TRBJ2-3; 11 bases fit TRBD2. J gave up 6 bases and V 4 bases, and 3 bases lay outside the gene matches. The germline CDR1 and CDR2 sequences are MNHEY and SVGEGT. The CDR3 loop spans 14 amino acids. In DNA, the CDR3 is TGTGCCAGCAGTTTTAGGACTAGCGGGGATACGCAGTATTTT. Translation: CASSFRTSGDTQYF.

CDR3 nucleotide sequence: TGTGCCAGCAACACCGGACAGGGACTCTATGGCTACACCTTC. Its protein product is CASNTGQGLYGYTF. The chain uses TRBV11-2 and TRBJ1-2, with TRBD1 matching over 8 bases. The CDR3 length is 14 residues. Germline V CDR1 and CDR2: SGHAT, FQNNGV. The V segment lost 7 bases and the J segment 4 bases; nucleotides outside the gene matches: 8.

The rearrangement links TRBV5-1 to TRBJ2-1; D is unresolved. V lost 3 bases and J lost 2, with 6 bases in between. Per germline, CDR1 SGHRS and CDR2 YFSETQ. The CDR3 totals 13 residues. The CDR3 DNA is TGCGCCAGCAGCTCCCCAGCCTACAATGAGCAGTTCTTC. Amino acids: CASSSPAYNEQFF.

The rearrangement joins TRBV30 to TRBJ2-7, with TRBD1 matching over 11 bases. Germline V gives CDR1 GTSNPN, CDR2 SVGIG (reference sequence). The CDR3 runs to 14 residues. Unmatched junction bases numbered 5, after V lost 3 bases and J lost 4 bases. CDR3 region: CAWSVGTGGYEQYF. CDR3 DNA: TGTGCCTGGAGCGTCGGGACAGGGGGTTACGAGCAGTACTTC.

The gene calls are TRBV29-1 and TRBJ1-1, with D unresolved. Trimming removed 5 bases at V and 6 bases at J, with 19 bases between. The length of the CDR3 is 14 residues. Germline V CDR1 and CDR2: SQVTM, ANQGSEA. CDR3 sequence reads: CSVFALSGLPEAFF. CDR3 DNA: TGCAGCGTTTTTGCCCTATCGGGTCTCCCTGAAGCTTTCTTT.

This clone has only a few counts. This chain links TRBV27 with TRBJ2-7; TRBD1 matches 8 bases. Germline lookup yields CDR1 MNHEY and CDR2 SMNVEV (reference sequence). CDR3 length equals 14 residues. J gave up 5 bases and V 5 bases, and 8 bases lay outside the gene matches. CDR3 region: CASSPRGTGHEQYF. CDR3 coding DNA: TGTGCCAGCAGTCCTCGCGGGACAGGCCACGAGCAGTACTTC.

The J gene is TRBJ1-1, the V gene TRBV2, with 9 positions matching TRBD1. The CDR3 extends over 14 amino acids. V lost 6 bases and J lost 9; bases outside the gene matches: 11. In germline, CDR1 is SNHLY, CDR2 FYNNEI. Here the CDR3 DNA reads TGTGCCAGCAGGGACAGGGGTGAGGTTTCCCAAGCTTTCTTT. Residues: CASRDRGEVSQAFF. Full variable domain (remainder filled in from reference TRBV2 and TRBJ1-1): EPEVTQTPSHQVTQMGQEVILRCVPISNHLYFYWYRQILGQKVEFLVSFYNNEISEKSEIFDDQFSVERPDGSNFTLKIRSTKLEDSAMYFCASRDRGEVSQAFFGQGTRLTVV.

The chain recombines TRBV19 with TRBJ2-7; 15 bases are shared with TRBD2. Germline lookup yields CDR1 LNHDA and CDR2 SQIVND (reference sequence). The CDR3 length is 18 residues. V trimming: 0 bases; J trimming: 6 bases; junction bases outside the gene matches: 9. CDR3 DNA sequence: TGTGCCAGTAGTATAGATGTGTGGACTAGCGGGAGGGCGCCCGAGCAGTACTTC. As protein: CASSIDVWTSGRAPEQYF.

The V call is TRBV28, the J call TRBJ2-7; 7 bases agree with TRBD2. With 5 bases clipped from V and 3 bases from J, the junction kept 10 bases outside the gene matches. The length of the CDR3 is 15 residues. Germline assignment: CDR1 MDHEN and CDR2 SYDVKM. The CDR3 DNA sequence: TGTGCCAGCAGTACCTGGGAGGGACCCAACTACGAGCAGTACTTC. Protein product: CASSTWEGPNYEQYF.

The CDR3 nucleotides are TGTGCCACCAGTGGAGTGGGACGGCAGAATGGCTACACCTTC. Protein product: CATSGVGRQNGYTF. The chain has TRBV24-1 and TRBJ1-2; tentative D call: TRBD1 (5 bases). This CDR3 spans 14 amino acids. Germline V CDR1 and CDR2: KGHDR, SFDVKD. V lost 5 bases, J lost 6 bases, and 15 bases lay in between.